These T cell receptor beta chains were read from a single sample in a study of cytomegalovirus exposure and HLA in healthy donors. The protocol was immunoSEQ multiplex PCR, while the TCRdb copy is restricted to in-frame clones and leaves out a portion. The sample lists roughly 120,000 clones; roughly 84% were seen once. Sequences were obtained from PBMCs. Receptors originate from a woman younger than 35 in good health and CMV-seropositive. Each CDR3 is given with its conserved first and last residue. D genes are given only for firm matches. Size is stated for part of the rows, as once, few or many counts, or as a class when the clone is expanded.

>NA|TRBJ1-3|NA|TRBV28
CASALGSSGNTIYF
TGTGCCAGCGCTCTAGGGAGCTCTGGAAACACCATATATTTT
>NA|TRBJ2-3|NA|TRBV28
CASSPTGGIGTDTQYF
TGTGCCAGCAGTCCCACCGGGGGAATCGGCACAGATACGCAGTATTTT
>few|TRBJ2-5|NA|TRBV5-4
CASSKSGLGGEETQYF
TGTGCCAGCAGCAAATCGGGACTCGGGGGAGAGGAGACCCAGTACTTC
>NA|TRBJ2-7|TRBD1|TRBV5-1
CASSVGQGAGGQYF
TGCGCCAGCAGCGTAGGACAGGGGGCGGGCGGGCAGTACTTC
>NA|TRBJ1-5|TRBD1|TRBV4-1
CASSQVTGRSSNQPQHF
TGCGCCAGCAGCCAGGTGACAGGGAGAAGTAGCAATCAGCCCCAGCATTTT
>NA|TRBJ2-5|NA|TRBV30
CAWSVERVETQYF
TGTGCCTGGAGTGTAGAGAGGGTGGAAACCCAGTACTTC
>NA|TRBJ1-2|NA|TRBV7-9
CASSYSTGEGYTF
TGTGCCAGCAGCTATAGCACCGGGGAAGGCTACACCTTC
>NA|TRBJ1-1|NA|TRBV4-1
CASSGGGFGEAFF
TGCGCCAGCAGCGGGGGGGGGTTTGGTGAAGCTTTCTTT
>NA|TRBJ2-2|NA|TRBV4-1
CASSQDAGTGELFF
TGCGCCAGCAGCCAAGATGCGGGTACCGGGGAGCTGTTTTTT
>few|TRBJ1-5|NA|TRBV27
CASRGGASNQPQHF
TGTGCCAGCCGAGGGGGGGCCAGCAATCAGCCCCAGCATTTT
>NA|TRBJ1-5|NA|TRBV7-9
CASSLDGYQPQHF
TGTGCCAGCAGCTTAGACGGGTATCAGCCCCAGCATTTT
>NA|TRBJ2-3|NA|TRBV7-9
CASSSAGSTDTQYF
TGTGCCAGCAGCTCGGCAGGGAGCACAGATACGCAGTATTTT
>NA|TRBJ1-1|NA|TRBV10-2
CASSVEGGTEAFF
TGCGCCAGCAGTGTGGAGGGCGGCACTGAAGCTTTCTTT
>NA|TRBJ2-7|NA|TRBV27
CASRLGGWGSYEQYF
TGTGCCAGCAGACTTGGGGGCTGGGGGTCCTACGAGCAGTACTTC
>few|TRBJ2-7|NA|TRBV6-1
CASAPGSAYEQYF
TGTGCCAGCGCCCCCGGGAGCGCCTACGAGCAGTACTTC
>NA|TRBJ1-1|TRBD1|TRBV25-1
CASSERTGGTEAFF
TGTGCCAGCAGTGAGCGAACAGGGGGCACTGAAGCTTTCTTT
>NA|TRBJ2-6|NA|TRBV10-3
CAIRAETGSGANVLTF
TGTGCCATCAGAGCTGAAACAGGGAGTGGGGCCAACGTCCTGACTTTC
>NA|TRBJ1-6|NA|TRBV2
CASSEEGGKGSYNSPLHF
TGTGCCAGCAGTGAGGAAGGGGGTAAGGGCTCCTATAATTCACCCCTCCACTTT
>NA|TRBJ1-4|NA|TRBV5-1
CASSSTTGLTNEKLFF
TGCGCCAGCAGCTCCACCACAGGGTTAACTAATGAAAAACTGTTTTTT
>NA|TRBJ2-7|NA|TRBV19
CASSPGTSAYEQYF
TGTGCCAGTAGTCCAGGGACATCGGCCTACGAGCAGTACTTC
>NA|TRBJ1-5|NA|TRBV28
CASSLVTGNQPQHF
TGTGCCAGCAGTTTAGTTACAGGGAATCAGCCCCAGCATTTT
>NA|TRBJ1-2|NA|TRBV5-5
CASSPKGVGGRGYTF
TGTGCCAGCAGCCCCAAGGGGGTCGGGGGGCGCGGCTACACCTTC
>NA|TRBJ2-7|TRBD1|TRBV18
CASSPGQPEYEQYF
TGTGCCAGCTCACCGGGACAGCCGGAATACGAGCAGTACTTC
>NA|TRBJ2-2|TRBD2|TRBV6-5
CASSLSGGATGELFF
TGTGCCAGCAGTCTCAGCGGGGGGGCAACCGGGGAGCTGTTTTTT
>many|TRBJ1-5|TRBD1|TRBV2
CASSGTGDSNQPQHF
TGTGCCAGCAGTGGGACAGGGGATAGCAATCAGCCCCAGCATTTT
>NA|TRBJ1-2|TRBD1|TRBV2
CASVGTDYGYTF
TGTGCCAGCGTAGGGACAGACTATGGCTACACCTTC
>NA|TRBJ1-3|TRBD1|TRBV5-5
CASSGGQGLAGNTIYF
TGTGCCAGCAGCGGCGGACAGGGGCTTGCTGGAAACACCATATATTTT
>NA|TRBJ2-3|NA|TRBV7-6
CASSPLRTNTDTQYF
TGTGCCAGCAGCCCACTTAGAACGAACACAGATACGCAGTATTTT
>NA|TRBJ2-7|TRBD1|TRBV7-2
CASSLQGEGYEQYF
TGTGCCAGCAGCTTACAGGGGGAAGGCTACGAGCAGTACTTC
>NA|TRBJ2-3|NA|TRBV7-9
CASSYLTGTDTQYF
TGTGCCAGCAGCTACCTGACGGGTACAGATACGCAGTATTTT
>NA|TRBJ1-3|NA|TRBV4-1
CASSQEGRIGNTIYF
TGCGCCAGCAGCCAAGAGGGGCGAATTGGAAACACCATATATTTT
>NA|TRBJ1-1|NA|TRBV7-9
CSSSLESNTEAFF
TGTTCCAGCAGCTTAGAAAGCAATACTGAAGCTTTCTTT
>NA|TRBJ2-7|TRBD1|TRBV5-4
CASRDGTDEQYF
TGTGCCAGCAGAGATGGGACAGACGAGCAGTACTTC
>NA|TRBJ2-7|TRBD1|TRBV28
CASSLTDRGGEQYF
TGTGCCAGCAGTTTAACGGACAGGGGAGGCGAGCAGTACTTC
>NA|TRBJ2-2|NA|TRBV19
CASSILLRNTGELFF
TGTGCCAGTAGTATCCTTTTGAGAAACACCGGGGAGCTGTTTTTT
>NA|TRBJ1-4|TRBD1|TRBV9
CASSETGGMEKLFF
TGTGCCAGCAGCGAGACAGGGGGAATGGAAAAACTGTTTTTT
>NA|TRBJ2-3|NA|TRBV4-1
CASSQVAGPDTQYF
TGCGCCAGCAGCCAAGTGGCGGGCCCAGATACGCAGTATTTT
>NA|TRBJ1-6|NA|TRBV6-1
CASSSWGDHSPLHF
TGTGCCAGCAGCTCTTGGGGGGACCATTCACCCCTCCACTTT
>few|TRBJ2-7|TRBD2|TRBV6-6
CASSLPTSVHEQYF
TGTGCCAGCAGTCTCCCGACTAGCGTGCACGAGCAGTACTTC
>NA|TRBJ1-2|NA|TRBV7-9
CASSLWGGNGYTF
TGTGCCAGCAGCTTATGGGGGGGTAATGGCTACACCTTC
>few|TRBJ2-2|TRBD2|TRBV2
CASSLTSGGATGELFF
TGTGCCAGCAGCCTAACTAGCGGGGGGGCCACCGGGGAGCTGTTTTTT
>NA|TRBJ1-1|NA|TRBV2
CASFRGARTEAFF
TGTGCCAGCTTTCGGGGGGCCAGGACTGAAGCTTTCTTT
>NA|TRBJ2-7|NA|TRBV5-1
CASSFGNLHEQYF
TGCGCCAGCAGCTTCGGTAATCTACACGAGCAGTACTTC
>NA|TRBJ2-3|NA|TRBV5-6
CASSPTTPKGTDTQYF
TGTGCCAGCAGCCCGACTACCCCGAAGGGCACAGATACGCAGTATTTT
>NA|TRBJ1-2|NA|TRBV27
CASSIGVGYGYTF
TGTGCCAGCAGTATCGGAGTAGGTTATGGCTACACCTTC
>NA|TRBJ2-1|NA|TRBV11-2
CASSLVASGYNEQFF
TGTGCCAGCAGCTTAGTAGCATCGGGTTACAATGAGCAGTTCTTC
>NA|TRBJ1-4|TRBD1|TRBV10-3
CAISTGGGEKLFF
TGTGCCATCAGTACAGGGGGCGGTGAAAAACTGTTTTTT
>NA|TRBJ1-6|TRBD1|TRBV5-1
CASSPQGAGSPLHF
TGCGCCAGCAGCCCACAGGGGGCTGGTTCACCCCTCCACTTT
>NA|TRBJ1-1|NA|TRBV27
CASRDSPMNTEAFF
TGTGCCAGCAGGGACAGTCCAATGAACACTGAAGCTTTCTTT
>NA|TRBJ2-7|TRBD1|TRBV5-5
CASGGDRVWEQYF
TGTGCCAGCGGCGGGGACAGGGTATGGGAGCAGTACTTC
>NA|TRBJ1-4|TRBD1|TRBV4-1
CASSPQGQGATNEKLFF
TGCGCCAGCAGCCCACAGGGGCAAGGGGCGACTAATGAAAAACTGTTTTTT
>NA|TRBJ2-7|NA|TRBV18
CASSRDSRGEQYF
TGTGCCAGCTCACGAGATAGCAGGGGCGAGCAGTACTTC
>once|TRBJ1-1|NA|TRBV5-1
CASSWADENTEAFF
TGCGCCAGCAGCTGGGCCGACGAGAACACTGAAGCTTTCTTT
>NA|TRBJ1-1|NA|TRBV7-9
CSSSFEGDTEAFF
TGTTCCAGCAGCTTCGAAGGGGACACTGAAGCTTTCTTT
>NA|TRBJ1-1|NA|TRBV7-9
CASSREASEAFF
TGTGCCAGCAGCCGTGAGGCGAGTGAAGCTTTCTTT